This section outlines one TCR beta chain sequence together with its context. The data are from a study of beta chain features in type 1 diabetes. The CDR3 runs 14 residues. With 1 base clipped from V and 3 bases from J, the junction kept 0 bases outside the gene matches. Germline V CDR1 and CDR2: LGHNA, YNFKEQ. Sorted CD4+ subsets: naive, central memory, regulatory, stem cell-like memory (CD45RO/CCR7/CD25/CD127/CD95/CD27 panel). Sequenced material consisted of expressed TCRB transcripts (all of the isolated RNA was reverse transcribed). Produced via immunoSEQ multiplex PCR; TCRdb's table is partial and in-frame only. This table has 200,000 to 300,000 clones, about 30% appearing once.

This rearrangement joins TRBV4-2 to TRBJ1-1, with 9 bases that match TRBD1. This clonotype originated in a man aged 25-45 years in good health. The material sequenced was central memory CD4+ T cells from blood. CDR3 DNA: TGTGCCAGCAGCCAAGGGGACAGGGACACTGAAGCTTTCTTT. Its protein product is CASSQGDRDTEAFF.